Below, one T cell receptor beta chain is given with its context. Via MiXCR, TCRdb re-called the RT-PCR reads, giving one row per CDR3 protein. This table holds hundreds of thousands of distinct CDR3 sequences, 11% to 15% found once. The clonotype comes from a female donor in good health, serving as a healthy control. Sample: memory CD4+ T cells from blood.

CDR3: CASSPLGHEQYF. The CDR3 nucleotides read TGCGCCAGCAGCCCCCTAGGGCACGAGCAGTACTTC. The genes are TRBV5-1 and TRBJ2-7; D is unresolved. CDR1 is SGHRS, CDR2 YFSETQ, per germline. This CDR3 has 12 residues. With 4 bases removed from V and 5 bases from J, the gap between germline ends came to 10 bases.